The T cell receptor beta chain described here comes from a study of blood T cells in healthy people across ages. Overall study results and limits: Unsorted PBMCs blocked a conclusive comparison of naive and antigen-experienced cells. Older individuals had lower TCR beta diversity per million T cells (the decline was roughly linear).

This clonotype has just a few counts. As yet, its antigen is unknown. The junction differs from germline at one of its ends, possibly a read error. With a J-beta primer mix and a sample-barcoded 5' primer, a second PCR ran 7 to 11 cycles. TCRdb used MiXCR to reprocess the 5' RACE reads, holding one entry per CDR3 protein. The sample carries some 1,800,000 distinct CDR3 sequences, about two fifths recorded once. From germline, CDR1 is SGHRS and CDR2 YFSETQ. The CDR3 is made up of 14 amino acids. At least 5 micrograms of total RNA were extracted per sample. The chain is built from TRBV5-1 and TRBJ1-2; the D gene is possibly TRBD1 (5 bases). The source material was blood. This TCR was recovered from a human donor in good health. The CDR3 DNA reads TGCGCCGGCAGCTCCGGGACGGGGAACTATGGCTACACCTTC. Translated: CAGSSGTGNYGYTF.